A selection of T cell receptor beta chains follows, all from one sample in a study of T cells in Graves' hyperthyroidism and ophthalmopathy. Via MiXCR, TCRdb re-called the multiplex PCR reads, giving one row per CDR3 protein. The sample has about 500,000 distinct CDR3 sequences, 15% to 20% seen once. Sequencing was carried out using blood. The origin of the receptors is a woman aged 30 to 39 with Graves' ophthalmopathy. The CDR3 runs from the conserved cysteine through the conserved F or W. The D gene is left open where the match is weak. Clone size, where shown, is once, few, many, or a class for clones that have expanded.

v_call: TRBV27; clone_size: -; d_call: TRBD1; j_call: TRBJ2-4; cdr3_nt: TGTGCCAGCAGCCCGTCACCCCGGGACAGGGTGGCCAAAAACATTCAGTACTTC; cdr3_aa: CASSPSPRDRVAKNIQYF
v_call: TRBV27; clone_size: -; d_call: -; j_call: TRBJ2-7; cdr3_nt: TGTGCCAGCAGTCCTAGGGGGACCGGCTTGGGGGAGCAGTACTTC; cdr3_aa: CASSPRGTGLGEQYF
v_call: TRBV30; clone_size: many; d_call: -; j_call: TRBJ2-5; cdr3_nt: TGTGCCTGGAGTCGCACGTTCCAAGAGACCCAGTACTTC; cdr3_aa: CAWSRTFQETQYF
v_call: TRBV18; clone_size: many; d_call: TRBD1; j_call: TRBJ2-1; cdr3_nt: TGTGCCAGCTCACCCGGGACAGGGGAAAATGAGCAGTTCTTC; cdr3_aa: CASSPGTGENEQFF
v_call: TRBV5-1; clone_size: few; d_call: TRBD2; j_call: TRBJ2-5; cdr3_nt: TGCGCCAGCAGGTTGACTAGCGTGGAGACCCAGTACTTC; cdr3_aa: CASRLTSVETQYF
v_call: TRBV3-1; clone_size: -; d_call: -; j_call: TRBJ2-5; cdr3_nt: TGTGCCAGCAGCCGCGCGGGCTCACCCGAGACCCAGTACTTC; cdr3_aa: CASSRAGSPETQYF
v_call: TRBV15; clone_size: few; d_call: -; j_call: TRBJ2-1; cdr3_nt: TGTGCCACCAGCTTCTCCCACAATGAGCAGTTCTTC; cdr3_aa: CATSFSHNEQFF
v_call: TRBV5-6; clone_size: -; d_call: -; j_call: TRBJ2-7; cdr3_nt: TGTGCCAGCAGCTTGGGCGAGTGGAATTACGAGCAGTACTTC; cdr3_aa: CASSLGEWNYEQYF
v_call: TRBV20-1; clone_size: many; d_call: TRBD2; j_call: TRBJ2-1; cdr3_nt: TGCAGTGCCCCCCTAGCGGGAGGGGGCATGAATGAGCAGTTCTTC; cdr3_aa: CSAPLAGGGMNEQFF
v_call: TRBV6-2/TRBV6-3; clone_size: -; d_call: -; j_call: TRBJ2-6; cdr3_nt: TGTGCCAGCAGTTACTTGAGGGATGGGGCCAACGTCCTGACTTTC; cdr3_aa: CASSYLRDGANVLTF
v_call: TRBV9; clone_size: few; d_call: TRBD1; j_call: TRBJ2-2; cdr3_nt: TGTGCCAGCAGCGAGGGACAGGCGACCGGGGAGCTGTTTTTT; cdr3_aa: CASSEGQATGELFF
v_call: TRBV2; clone_size: many; d_call: -; j_call: TRBJ2-5; cdr3_nt: TGTGCCAGCAGTGGGAGCAGCTTAGCAGGGACCCAGTACTTC; cdr3_aa: CASSGSSLAGTQYF
v_call: TRBV5-6; clone_size: many; d_call: -; j_call: TRBJ1-2; cdr3_nt: TGTGCCAGCAGCTCGAAAGTTGGGTACACCTTC; cdr3_aa: CASSSKVGYTF
v_call: TRBV28; clone_size: many; d_call: TRBD1; j_call: TRBJ1-4; cdr3_nt: TGTGCCGCCGGTTTACAGGGGGCGTTCCGTGAAAAACTGTTTTTT; cdr3_aa: CAAGLQGAFREKLFF
v_call: TRBV28; clone_size: many; d_call: -; j_call: TRBJ1-5; cdr3_nt: TGTGCCAGCAGTTTGGAGGTGCGCAATCAGCCCCAGCATTTT; cdr3_aa: CASSLEVRNQPQHF
v_call: TRBV25-1; clone_size: few; d_call: TRBD1; j_call: TRBJ2-1; cdr3_nt: TGTGCCAGCAGTTCTGGCCAGGGGGTATACAATGAGCAGTTCTTC; cdr3_aa: CASSSGQGVYNEQFF
v_call: TRBV4-3; clone_size: few; d_call: -; j_call: TRBJ2-7; cdr3_nt: TGCGCCAGCAGCCAAACCGGGGAGCTGGACGAGCAGTACTTC; cdr3_aa: CASSQTGELDEQYF
v_call: TRBV20-1; clone_size: many; d_call: TRBD1; j_call: TRBJ2-7; cdr3_nt: TGCAGTGCTTCCTACAGGGGCGCCTACGAGCAGTACTTC; cdr3_aa: CSASYRGAYEQYF
v_call: TRBV4-1; clone_size: -; d_call: TRBD2; j_call: TRBJ2-3; cdr3_nt: TGCGCCAGCAGCCAAGAATCAGGACTAGCGGTTAGCACAGATACGCAGTATTTT; cdr3_aa: CASSQESGLAVSTDTQYF
v_call: TRBV6-1; clone_size: -; d_call: -; j_call: TRBJ1-1; cdr3_nt: TGTGCCACTTCCCAGGGGACTGAAGCTTTCTTT; cdr3_aa: CATSQGTEAFF
v_call: TRBV6-2/TRBV6-3; clone_size: few; d_call: -; j_call: TRBJ2-3; cdr3_nt: TGTGCCAGCAGACACGGGACTTCAGATACGCAGTATTTT; cdr3_aa: CASRHGTSDTQYF
v_call: TRBV5-4; clone_size: many; d_call: -; j_call: TRBJ2-7; cdr3_nt: TGTGCCAGCAGCTCCGTATTCGAGGGGCGGAACGAGCAGTACTTC; cdr3_aa: CASSSVFEGRNEQYF
v_call: TRBV11-3; clone_size: many; d_call: -; j_call: TRBJ1-1; cdr3_nt: TGTGCCAGCAGCCGGGGGGGACGTGATTCCCCTGAAGCTTTCTTT; cdr3_aa: CASSRGGRDSPEAFF
v_call: TRBV7-9; clone_size: many; d_call: -; j_call: TRBJ2-5; cdr3_nt: TGTGCCAGCAGCGAAAGAGGGAAGGAGACCCAGTACTTC; cdr3_aa: CASSERGKETQYF
v_call: TRBV30; clone_size: many; d_call: -; j_call: TRBJ2-7; cdr3_nt: TGTGCCTGGAGTGTAGGCAGGGCCGCGAACGAGCAGTACTTC; cdr3_aa: CAWSVGRAANEQYF
v_call: TRBV10-1; clone_size: many; d_call: TRBD2; j_call: TRBJ2-1; cdr3_nt: TGCGCCAGCATTGATAGCGGGAGGGCCCACAATGAGCAGTTCTTC; cdr3_aa: CASIDSGRAHNEQFF
v_call: TRBV5-1; clone_size: many; d_call: TRBD2; j_call: TRBJ2-2; cdr3_nt: TGCGCCAGCAGCCCGGGACTAGCGGGAGAAGGGGAGCTGTTTTTT; cdr3_aa: CASSPGLAGEGELFF
v_call: TRBV12-3/TRBV12-4; clone_size: -; d_call: TRBD2; j_call: TRBJ2-7; cdr3_nt: TGTGCCAGCAGTTGGACTAGCGGGAATGAGCAGTACTTC; cdr3_aa: CASSWTSGNEQYF
v_call: TRBV6-1; clone_size: many; d_call: -; j_call: TRBJ2-3; cdr3_nt: TGTGCCAGCAGTTACGCGGTCGGTAGCACAGATACGCAGTATTTT; cdr3_aa: CASSYAVGSTDTQYF
v_call: TRBV24-1; clone_size: many; d_call: -; j_call: TRBJ2-1; cdr3_nt: TGTGCCACCAGTGGAGGAGTCGGGAGCTCCTACAATGAGCAGTTCTTC; cdr3_aa: CATSGGVGSSYNEQFF
v_call: TRBV28; clone_size: many; d_call: TRBD2; j_call: TRBJ2-7; cdr3_nt: TGTGCCAGTGCGCGGACTAGCGGGGACTACGAGCAGTACTTC; cdr3_aa: CASARTSGDYEQYF
v_call: TRBV29-1; clone_size: few; d_call: -; j_call: TRBJ2-2; cdr3_nt: TGCAGCGTTGGGAACAGCAACACCGGGGAGCTGTTTTTT; cdr3_aa: CSVGNSNTGELFF
v_call: TRBV3-1; clone_size: -; d_call: -; j_call: TRBJ1-5; cdr3_nt: TGTGCCAGCAGCCACTCGGCGAGTCATAGCAATCAGCCCCAGCATTTT; cdr3_aa: CASSHSASHSNQPQHF
v_call: TRBV11-2; clone_size: many; d_call: -; j_call: TRBJ2-3; cdr3_nt: TGTGCCAGCAGCTTAAATGAGGGAGGTCTTAAAGATACGCAGTATTTT; cdr3_aa: CASSLNEGGLKDTQYF
v_call: TRBV6-1; clone_size: -; d_call: -; j_call: TRBJ2-7; cdr3_nt: TGTGCCAGCAGTGAAGAAGGCGTCTACGAGCAGTACTTC; cdr3_aa: CASSEEGVYEQYF
v_call: TRBV27; clone_size: -; d_call: -; j_call: TRBJ2-7; cdr3_nt: TGTGCCAGCGGGAGAACGGGATCCTCCTACGAGCAGTACTTC; cdr3_aa: CASGRTGSSYEQYF
v_call: TRBV7-2; clone_size: many; d_call: TRBD1; j_call: TRBJ2-7; cdr3_nt: TGTGCCAGCAGCCCGGGACTGGGACAGGCGATTTTCTCCTACGAGCAGTACTTC; cdr3_aa: CASSPGLGQAIFSYEQYF
v_call: TRBV13; clone_size: -; d_call: -; j_call: TRBJ2-3; cdr3_nt: TGTGCCAGCAGCCCAGGGAAAGCGACAATAATCACAGATACGCAGTATTTT; cdr3_aa: CASSPGKATIITDTQYF
v_call: TRBV20-1; clone_size: -; d_call: TRBD1; j_call: TRBJ2-7; cdr3_nt: TGCAGTGCTAGAGATCGGGAACAGGGGCGATCCTACGAGCAGTACTTC; cdr3_aa: CSARDREQGRSYEQYF
v_call: TRBV27; clone_size: few; d_call: TRBD2; j_call: TRBJ2-1; cdr3_nt: TGTGCCAGCGGACCTATAGCGGGAGTGGGCAATGAGCAGTTCTTC; cdr3_aa: CASGPIAGVGNEQFF
v_call: TRBV27; clone_size: few; d_call: -; j_call: TRBJ1-5; cdr3_nt: TGTGCCAGCAGTTTATCTCTGGGTATCAATCAGCCCCAGCATTTT; cdr3_aa: CASSLSLGINQPQHF
v_call: TRBV28; clone_size: many; d_call: TRBD1; j_call: TRBJ2-4; cdr3_nt: TGTGCCAGCAGGTCCGGGACAGGGAGAAGAGCCAAAAACATTCAGTACTTC; cdr3_aa: CASRSGTGRRAKNIQYF
v_call: TRBV2; clone_size: -; d_call: -; j_call: TRBJ2-2; cdr3_nt: TGTGCCAGCAGGGCCCGACGAGGGAACGGGGAGCTGTTTTTT; cdr3_aa: CASRARRGNGELFF
v_call: TRBV7-2; clone_size: many; d_call: TRBD2; j_call: TRBJ2-7; cdr3_nt: TGTGCCAGCAGCCCCTCCAGAGCGGGAGTAGGGTACGAGCAGTACTTC; cdr3_aa: CASSPSRAGVGYEQYF
v_call: TRBV6-1; clone_size: -; d_call: -; j_call: TRBJ1-4; cdr3_nt: TGTGCCAGCAGTGAAGCGAGCGGGGGCGGGAAACTGTTTTTT; cdr3_aa: CASSEASGGGKLFF
v_call: TRBV20-1; clone_size: few; d_call: -; j_call: TRBJ1-2; cdr3_nt: TGCAGTGCTTACAGGGAATATGGCTACACCTTC; cdr3_aa: CSAYREYGYTF
v_call: TRBV12-3/TRBV12-4; clone_size: many; d_call: -; j_call: TRBJ2-1; cdr3_nt: TGTGCCAGCACCCAGCGACTTGCAAGCTCCTACAATGAGCAGTTCTTC; cdr3_aa: CASTQRLASSYNEQFF
v_call: TRBV28; clone_size: -; d_call: -; j_call: TRBJ2-1; cdr3_nt: TGTGCCAGCAGTTCCATATGGGTGGGGGTTGTCGATGAGCAGTTCTTC; cdr3_aa: CASSSIWVGVVDEQFF
v_call: TRBV30; clone_size: many; d_call: TRBD2; j_call: TRBJ2-7; cdr3_nt: TGTGCCTGGAGTATTAGCGGGAGGGCCCGCGAGCAGTACTTC; cdr3_aa: CAWSISGRAREQYF
v_call: TRBV6-5; clone_size: many; d_call: TRBD2; j_call: TRBJ2-5; cdr3_nt: TGTGCCAGCAGTTACTCGGGACTACGAGGGGAGACCCAGTACTTC; cdr3_aa: CASSYSGLRGETQYF
v_call: TRBV30; clone_size: -; d_call: -; j_call: TRBJ1-2; cdr3_nt: TGTGCCTGGAGTGTACTGGGCACCTCTAACTATGGCTACACCTTC; cdr3_aa: CAWSVLGTSNYGYTF
v_call: TRBV5-1; clone_size: many; d_call: -; j_call: TRBJ2-1; cdr3_nt: TGCGCCAGCAGCTTGGAATCAAGCTCCTACAATGAGCAGTTCTTC; cdr3_aa: CASSLESSSYNEQFF